The present T cell receptor (beta chain) was sequenced within a study of shared T cell receptors in the human thymus. The assay was immunoSEQ multiplex PCR, and TCRdb's table has in-frame clones only and misses some. The repertoire holds hundreds of thousands of clones, with about 89% as singletons. In germline, CDR1 is LGHNA, CDR2 YSLEER. There are 15 residues in the CDR3. The same data also contributed to another study, on human thymus T cells. From that report: Thymus was obtained from resections taken during corrective heart surgery. Seemingly biased V and J gene usage marked thymic and blood repertoires.

The TCR comes from a boy under three years old with a congenital heart defect. V usage is TRBV4-3 and J usage is TRBJ2-5; 8 nucleotides line up with TRBD1. TRBJ2-7 explains the end of the DNA better; the J call may be wrong. Sequences were obtained from thymocytes. The CDR3 loop reads CASSQGGQGPYEQYF. In DNA form, the CDR3 reads TGCGCCAGCAGCCAAGGAGGACAGGGCCCCTACGAGCAGTACTTC.